What follows are 25 T cell receptor beta chains derived from one specimen sequenced in a study of T cells after yellow fever vaccination. From the 5' RACE reads, TCRdb called clonotypes with MiXCR, one entry per CDR3 protein. This table holds hundreds of thousands of distinct CDR3 sequences, more than 9% found once. The source material was PBMCs, sampled on the day of the yellow fever booster vaccination. All receptors derive from a man aged 25 to 40 who received the YFV17D yellow fever vaccine.

In regard to this clonotype: With a much larger clone just one base away, this may be a read error. The chain joins TRBV19 to TRBJ2-7; D tentatively fits TRBD1 or TRBD2 (5 bases each). The CDR3 is made up of 11 amino acids. The germline V gene encodes CDR1 LNHDA and CDR2 SQIVND (reference sequence). V was pared by 9 bases and J by 2 bases, with 8 bases between. This CDR3 is CASGTAYEQYF. The CDR3 nucleotides read TGTGCCAGCGGGACCGCCTACGAGCAGTACTTC.

The chain combines TRBV3-1 with TRBJ2-1; D is tentatively TRBD1 or TRBD2 (5 bases each). Germline V gene lookup returns CDR1 LGHDT and CDR2 YNNKEL (reference sequence). The length of the CDR3 is 15 residues. Trimming took off 4 bases at V and 8 bases at J, with 18 bases between the two ends. CDR3 bases: TGTGCCAGCAGCCGGGGCCCGGGACCCTCCCATGAGCAGTTCTTC. It encodes CASSRGPGPSHEQFF.

In this sample, this clonotype turned up many times. The chain recombines TRBV12-3 or TRBV12-4 with TRBJ1-2; no definite D call. The CDR3 extends over 11 amino acids. V shed 6 bases and J shed 4 bases, with 6 bases lying between them. This CDR3 is CASRSIYGYTF. The CDR3 nucleotides read TGTGCCAGCAGGTCTATCTATGGCTACACCTTC.

In DNA form, the CDR3 reads TGTGCCCCCGGGCCCAGCACAGATACGCAGTATTTT. It codes for CAPGPSTDTQYF. The gene calls are TRBV7-9 and TRBJ2-3, with no clear D. Trimming took 11 bases from V and 0 from J, leaving 9 bases between them. The CDR3 totals 12 residues. Germline CDR1 SEHNR, CDR2 FQNEAQ (reference sequence).

This clonotype was found many times. This chain links TRBV20-1 with TRBJ1-1, with D unclear. V shed 5 bases and J shed 8 bases, with 15 bases lying between them. This CDR3 contains 12 residues. Germline V CDR1 and CDR2: DFQATT, SNEGSKA (reference sequence). The CDR3, as DNA: TGCAGTGCTCCTCCCCCGGGCGAGGAAGCTTTCTTT. Amino acid sequence: CSAPPPGEEAFF.

This clonotype was counted between two and nine times. This chain links TRBV29-1 with TRBJ2-3; 8 nucleotides align to TRBD1. The CDR3 extends over 12 amino acids. V dropped 7 bases and J dropped 4; count of bases not matched to a gene: 4. Germline CDR1 SQVTM, CDR2 ANQGSEA. CDR3 nucleotide sequence: TGCAGCGGACAGGGGTTTTCAGATACGCAGTATTTT. It is translated as CSGQGFSDTQYF.

The chain recombines TRBV7-2 with TRBJ1-5; TRBD1 might be the D (5 bases). The germline CDR1 and CDR2 sequences are SGHTA and FQGNSA. V lost 5 bases and J lost 1, with 12 bases in between. The CDR3 loop spans 15 amino acids. The CDR3 loop is CASSPVGGSNQPQHF. In nucleotides, the CDR3 is TGTGCCAGCAGCCCGGTGGGGGGAAGCAATCAGCCCCAGCATTTT.

This sequence joins TRBV7-2 and TRBJ2-5; 8 positions match TRBD2. The V gene end was trimmed by 0 bases and the J gene end by 2 bases; junction bases not matched to a gene: 8. This CDR3 has 17 residues. Germline-derived CDR1 and CDR2 are SGHTA and FQGNSA. CDR3 amino acids: CASSLAWGRGVQETQYF. The CDR3 DNA reads as TGTGCCAGCAGCTTAGCCTGGGGGCGGGGGGTGCAAGAGACCCAGTACTTC.

This clonotype came up many times. The chain uses TRBV5-1 and TRBJ2-1, with 11 bases matching TRBD2. The CDR3 is 17 amino acids. CDR1 is SGHRS and CDR2 is YFSETQ in the germline V gene. V shed 4 bases, J shed 6 bases, and the junction held 12 bases outside the gene matches. CDR3 loop: CASSTAGTSGASNEQFF. In DNA, the CDR3 is TGCGCCAGCAGCACCGCCGGGACTAGCGGAGCCTCCAATGAGCAGTTCTTC.

V usage is TRBV19 and J usage is TRBJ1-5, with no clear D. The CDR3 loop spans 14 amino acids. Germline V lookup: CDR1 LNHDA, CDR2 SQIVND (reference sequence). The V and J ends lost 2 bases and 0 bases respectively, with 5 bases between them. In DNA, the CDR3 is TGTGCCAGTAGTATAAAGAATAGCAATCAGCCCCAGCATTTT. This sequence encodes CASSIKNSNQPQHF.

This clonotype was seen a handful of times. The CDR3 region is CASSYYAGISTDTQYF. The CDR3 region has the DNA TGTGCCAGCAGTTACTACGCGGGGATTAGCACAGATACGCAGTATTTT. The rearrangement links TRBV6-2 or TRBV6-3 to TRBJ2-3; the D gene is possibly TRBD2 (6 bases). V was cut by 1 base and J by 0 bases, with 11 bases left in between. Germline V gene lookup returns CDR1 MNHEY and CDR2 SVGEGT. The CDR3 sequence is 16 residues long.

This clonotype has just a few counts. This rearrangement joins TRBV29-1 to TRBJ2-7; TRBD1 matches at 7 bases. This CDR3 contains 12 residues. The germline V gene encodes CDR1 SQVTM and CDR2 ANQGSEA. Losses at the gene ends were 6 bases for V and 4 bases for J; bases not matched to a gene: 6. CDR3 residues: CSVGTVTYEQYF. The DNA for the CDR3 is TGCAGCGTAGGGACAGTAACATACGAGCAGTACTTC.

This clonotype was seen a handful of times. J is TRBJ2-7 and V is TRBV7-2; D is possibly TRBD2 (5 bases). Deletions cut 1 base from V and 2 bases from J, with 15 bases between. This CDR3 spans 16 amino acids. Germline V gene lookup returns CDR1 SGHTA and CDR2 FQGNSA. The CDR3 DNA is TGTGCCAGCAGCTTAGGATTAAACACAGCGGCCTACGAGCAGTACTTC. Protein product: CASSLGLNTAAYEQYF.

The chain carries TRBV7-7 and TRBJ2-3; 10 bases fit TRBD2. Germline V gene data show CDR1 as SSHAT and CDR2 as FNYEAQ (reference sequence). This CDR3 contains 20 residues. With V trimmed by 3 bases and J by 1 base, 16 bases remained unmatched. CDR3 sequence (DNA): TGTGCCAGCAGCTTCCGGACTAGCGGTTTCAACCTAGTGGGCACAGATACGCAGTATTTT. The encoded protein is CASSFRTSGFNLVGTDTQYF.

About this clonotype itself: The junction shows a germline mismatch at one end, possibly a read error. This rearrangement joins TRBV12-3 or TRBV12-4 to TRBJ1-6, with TRBD1 matching over 7 bases. The CDR3 is made up of 15 amino acids. CDR3 coding DNA: TGTGCCAGCAGGTTAGGGGACAGATATAATTCACCCCTCCACTTT. It specifies CASRLGDRYNSPLHF.

This clonotype was counted a few times. This chain uses TRBV20-1 with TRBJ1-2; D gene unclear. From germline, CDR1 is DFQATT and CDR2 SNEGSKA (reference sequence). The CDR3 is 12 residues long. V lost 3 bases to trimming and J lost 8 bases, with 13 bases between them. In DNA form, the CDR3 reads TGCAGTGCTAGTCTTGAAGGCACGGGCTACACCTTC. Translating gives CSASLEGTGYTF.

This clonotype was seen a few times. The genes are TRBV12-3 or TRBV12-4 and TRBJ2-2; D tentatively fits TRBD1 or TRBD2 (5 bases each). The CDR3 runs to 15 residues. The V and J ends lost 1 base and 6 bases respectively, with 12 bases between them. CDR3 in DNA: TGTGCCAGCAGTTTAGTACCAGGGACGGCCGGGGAGCTGTTTTTT. Translation: CASSLVPGTAGELFF.

The chain links TRBV6-1 to TRBJ2-1; the match to TRBD2 covers 10 bases. Trimming at V came to 5 bases and at J to 4 bases, leaving 8 bases not matched to a gene. The CDR3 contains 16 residues. Germline-derived CDR1 and CDR2 are MNHNS and SASEGT. CDR3 region: CASSKTGTSEYNEQFF. CDR3 in DNA: TGTGCCAGCAGTAAAACCGGGACTAGCGAGTACAATGAGCAGTTCTTC.

J is TRBJ2-5 and V is TRBV7-9; 7 bases fit TRBD2. The CDR3 extends over 15 amino acids. CDR1 and CDR2 (germline): SEHNR, FQNEAQ (reference sequence). The V gene end was trimmed by 5 bases and the J gene end by 5 bases; junction bases not matched to a gene: 11. The CDR3 loop reads CASSSGTTFRETQYF. The CDR3 DNA follows: TGTGCCAGCAGCAGCGGGACCACCTTCCGGGAGACCCAGTACTTC. The full variable domain, in which reference TRBV7-9 and TRBJ2-5 provide the parts outside the CDR3, is DTGVSQNPRHKITKRGQNVTFRCDPISEHNRLYWYRQTLGQGPEFLTYFQNEAQLEKSRLLSDRFSAERPKGSFSTLEIQRTEQGDSAMYLCASSSGTTFRETQYFGPGTRLLVL.

The rearrangement links TRBV30 to TRBJ1-2, with 8 bases identical to TRBD1. CDR3 size: 13 residues. V lost 2 bases, J lost 6 bases, and 5 bases stayed unmatched. CDR1 is GTSNPN, CDR2 SVGIG, per germline (reference sequence). CDR3 protein: CAWSPTGVHGYTF. CDR3 DNA sequence: TGTGCCTGGAGTCCGACAGGGGTGCATGGCTACACCTTC. Full variable domain (rest looked up from reference TRBV30 and TRBJ1-2): SQTIHQWPATLVQPVGSPLSLECTVEGTSNPNLYWYRQAAGRGLQLLFYSVGIGQISSEVPQNLSASRPQDRQFILSSKKLLLSDSGFYLCAWSPTGVHGYTFGSGTRLTVV.

V gene TRBV19 combines with J gene TRBJ2-2; no reliable D call. V lost 5 bases, J lost 4 bases, and 14 bases lay in between. The germline V gene encodes CDR1 LNHDA and CDR2 SQIVND (reference sequence). The CDR3 sequence is 15 residues long. The CDR3 reads CASSSQPGLTGELFF. In DNA, the CDR3 is TGTGCCAGTAGTTCCCAGCCCGGCCTCACCGGGGAGCTGTTTTTT. Drawing the rest from reference TRBV19 and TRBJ2-2, the complete variable domain is DGGITQSPKYLFRKEGQNVTLSCEQNLNHDAMYWYRQDPGQGLRLIYYSQIVNDFQKGDIAEGYSVSREKKESFPLTVTSAQKNPTAFYLCASSSQPGLTGELFFGEGSRLTVL.

The chain is built from TRBV7-2 and TRBJ2-4; 15 bases match TRBD2. Trimming at V came to 5 bases and at J to 11 bases, leaving 10 bases not matched to a gene. This CDR3 comprises 16 residues. Germline V gene data show CDR1 as SGHTA and CDR2 as FQGNSA. CDR3 loop: CASSPGLAGGGGFQYF. DNA of the CDR3: TGTGCCAGCAGCCCGGGACTAGCGGGAGGTGGCGGCTTTCAGTACTTC.

This clonotype was seen a few times. V is TRBV7-2 and J is TRBJ2-1; either TRBD1 or TRBD2 may supply D (5 bases each). The ends were cut back, 5 bases at V and 9 bases at J, with 20 bases in the middle. Germline assignment: CDR1 SGHTA and CDR2 FQGNSA. The CDR3 has 15 amino acids. DNA for the CDR3: TGTGCCAGCAGCCCGGGGTATAGGGGCGTCGGTGAGCAGTTCTTC. Residues: CASSPGYRGVGEQFF.

The V gene is TRBV5-6, the J gene TRBJ2-7, with a tentative D call TRBD2 (6 bases). Germline assignment: CDR1 SGHDT and CDR2 YYEEEE. V was trimmed by 1 base and J by 4 bases, leaving 15 bases between them. There are 15 residues in the CDR3. CDR3 sequence reads: CASSLRRTGVYEQYF. The DNA for the CDR3 is TGTGCCAGCAGCTTGCGAAGGACGGGGGTTTACGAGCAGTACTTC. The full variable domain, completed using reference TRBV5-6 and TRBJ2-7, is DAGVTQSPTHLIKTRGQQVTLRCSPKSGHDTVSWYQQALGQGPQFIFQYYEEEERQRGNFPDRFSGHQFPNYSSELNVNALLLGDSALYLCASSLRRTGVYEQYFGPGTRLTVT.

V is TRBV27 and J is TRBJ2-2; D unresolved. V lost 0 bases and J lost 4, with 12 bases in between. The CDR3 is made up of 16 amino acids. The germline gives CDR1 MNHEY, CDR2 SMNVEV (reference sequence). The CDR3 DNA is TGTGCCAGCAGTTTATCTGTCGTCTCAGGCACCGGGGAGCTGTTTTTT. Its protein product is CASSLSVVSGTGELFF.